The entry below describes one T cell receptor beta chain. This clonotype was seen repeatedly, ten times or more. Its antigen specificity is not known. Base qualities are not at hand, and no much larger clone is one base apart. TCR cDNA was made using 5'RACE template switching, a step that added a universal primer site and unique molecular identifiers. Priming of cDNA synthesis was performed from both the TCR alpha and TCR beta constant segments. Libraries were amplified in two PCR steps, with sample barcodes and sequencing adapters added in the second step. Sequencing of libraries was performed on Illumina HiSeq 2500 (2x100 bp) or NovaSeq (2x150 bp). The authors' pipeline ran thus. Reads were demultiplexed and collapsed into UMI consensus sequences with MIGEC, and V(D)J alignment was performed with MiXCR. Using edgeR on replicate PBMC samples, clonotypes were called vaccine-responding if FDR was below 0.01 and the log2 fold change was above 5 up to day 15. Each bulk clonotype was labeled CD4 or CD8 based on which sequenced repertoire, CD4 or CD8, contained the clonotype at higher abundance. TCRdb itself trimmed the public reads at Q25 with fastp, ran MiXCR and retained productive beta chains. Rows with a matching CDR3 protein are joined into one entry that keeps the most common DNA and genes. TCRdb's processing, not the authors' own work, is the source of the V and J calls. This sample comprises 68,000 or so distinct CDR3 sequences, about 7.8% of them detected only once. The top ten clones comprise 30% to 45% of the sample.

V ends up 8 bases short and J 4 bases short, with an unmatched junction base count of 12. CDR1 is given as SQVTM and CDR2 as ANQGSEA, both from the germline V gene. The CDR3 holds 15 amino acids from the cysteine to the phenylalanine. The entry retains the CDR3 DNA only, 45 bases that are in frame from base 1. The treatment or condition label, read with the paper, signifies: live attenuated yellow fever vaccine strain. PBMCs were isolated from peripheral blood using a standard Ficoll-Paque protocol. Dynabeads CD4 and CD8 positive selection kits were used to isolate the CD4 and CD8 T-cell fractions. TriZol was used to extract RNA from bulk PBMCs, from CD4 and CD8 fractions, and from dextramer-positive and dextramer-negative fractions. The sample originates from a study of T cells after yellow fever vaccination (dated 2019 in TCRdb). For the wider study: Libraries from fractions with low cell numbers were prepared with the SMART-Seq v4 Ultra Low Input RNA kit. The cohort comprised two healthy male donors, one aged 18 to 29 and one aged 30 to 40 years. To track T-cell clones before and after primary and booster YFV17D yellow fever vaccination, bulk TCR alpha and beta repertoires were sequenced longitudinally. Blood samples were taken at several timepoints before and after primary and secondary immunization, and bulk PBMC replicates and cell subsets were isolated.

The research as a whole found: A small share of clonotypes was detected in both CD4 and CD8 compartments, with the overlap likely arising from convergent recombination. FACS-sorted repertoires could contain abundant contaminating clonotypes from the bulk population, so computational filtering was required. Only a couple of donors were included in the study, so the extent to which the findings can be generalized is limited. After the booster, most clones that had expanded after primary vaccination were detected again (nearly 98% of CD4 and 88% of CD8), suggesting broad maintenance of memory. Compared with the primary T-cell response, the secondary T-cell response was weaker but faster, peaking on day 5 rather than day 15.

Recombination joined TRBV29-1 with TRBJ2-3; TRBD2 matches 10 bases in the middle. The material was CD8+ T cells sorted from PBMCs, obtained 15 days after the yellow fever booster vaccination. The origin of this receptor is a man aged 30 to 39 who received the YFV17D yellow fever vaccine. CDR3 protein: CSYPQREGGPDTQYF. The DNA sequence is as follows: TGCAGCTACCCCCAGCGGGAGGGGGGGCCAGATACGCAGTATTTT.